These T cell receptor beta chains were read from a single sample in a study of early T cells in non-severe SARS-CoV-2 infection. TCRdb re-derived calls from the 5' RACE reads in MiXCR, one entry per CDR3 protein. Of approximately 38,000 distinct CDR3 sequences listed, 4% to 5% are singletons. Sequencing used whole blood. The origin of the receptors is an adult who was a healthcare worker with PCR-confirmed SARS-CoV-2 infection or an uninfected control (not recorded which). CDR3s leave out the opening cysteine and the closing phenylalanine or tryptophan. The D gene is left open where the match is weak.

v_gene,d_gene,j_gene,CDR3aa
TRBV4-1,NA,TRBJ1-2,ASSQAVSMSSGVGYT
TRBV29-1,TRBD2,TRBJ2-1,SFRSGRIEPIYNEQF
TRBV20-1,NA,TRBJ1-3,SAGHSSQNTIY
TRBV27,TRBD1,TRBJ2-7,ASSSGPWSGTAPYEQY
TRBV4-2,NA,TRBJ2-3,ASSQDKSPGTTDTQY
TRBV2,NA,TRBJ2-4,ASSDLDSKNIQY
TRBV12-3/TRBV12-4,NA,TRBJ1-1,ASSLGGYSGTEAF
TRBV5-6,NA,TRBJ1-6,ASSLVGQPNSPLH
TRBV28,NA,TRBJ2-4,ASSFLSIQY
TRBV2,NA,TRBJ2-2,APGPANTGELF
TRBV20-1,TRBD2,TRBJ2-7,SARDVAGRYEQY
TRBV12-5,TRBD1,TRBJ1-1,ASAFFRGGYTEAF
TRBV6-5,NA,TRBJ2-7,ASRNPTVTGPREQY
TRBV9,TRBD2,TRBJ2-3,ASSVDGRVGDTQY
TRBV20-1,NA,TRBJ1-1,SARGISTLNTEAF
TRBV7-6,TRBD2,TRBJ2-7,ASSLRLAGLIEQY
TRBV7-9,TRBD2,TRBJ2-1,ASSLAPGGLAGVRAYNEQF
TRBV18,NA,TRBJ2-6,ASSPSSGANVLT
TRBV29-1,TRBD1,TRBJ1-1,SVRTGEAF
TRBV18,NA,TRBJ1-5,ASSPPTGAPSNQPQH
TRBV7-3,TRBD2,TRBJ2-1,ASSISSGGTPSEQF
TRBV29-1,TRBD2,TRBJ2-1,SVVGGRGTYNEQF
TRBV19,NA,TRBJ1-5,ASSIQGGNQPQH
TRBV13,NA,TRBJ1-6,ASTLVGDSPLH